These T cell receptor beta chains were read from a single sample in a study of T cells after posttransplantation cyclophosphamide. Produced via immunoSEQ multiplex PCR; TCRdb's table is partial and in-frame only. In the table there are some 49,000 clones, around nine tenths of which are singletons. What was sequenced was PBMCs. Receptor source: a woman aged 50 to 60 in good health and a related stem cell transplant donor. Each CDR3 is given with its conserved first and last residue. D genes are given only for firm matches. A clone size is listed for some rows: how often the clone was seen (once, few, many), or a class if it is expanded.

V	D	J	size	DNA	CDR3
TRBV27	TRBD1	TRBJ2-7	-	TGTGCCAGCAGTTCCTCGACAGGGGCCTACGAGCAGTACTTC	CASSSSTGAYEQYF
TRBV18	TRBD1	TRBJ1-5	-	TGTGCCAGCTCACCACTAAGGACAGGGAAAATCAATCAGCCCCAGCATTTT	CASSPLRTGKINQPQHF
TRBV5-4	TRBD2	TRBJ2-5	-	TGTGCCAGCAGCTTTGAGCGGGGGGGGCCACAAGAGACCCAGTACTTC	CASSFERGGPQETQYF
TRBV19	-	TRBJ2-2	once	TGTGCCAGTAGTATAGGCGGGCACGCGAACACCGGGGAGCTGTTTTTT	CASSIGGHANTGELFF
TRBV19	-	TRBJ2-4	-	TGTGCCAGTAGTATTTCGGCGGGGATACAAAACATTCAGTACTTC	CASSISAGIQNIQYF
TRBV5-1	-	TRBJ2-3	-	TGCGCCAGCAGCTTCAGGGGTCCTCCCGGAGATACGCAGTATTTT	CASSFRGPPGDTQYF
TRBV6-1	-	TRBJ1-2	once	TGTGCCAGCAGGGACACCAACTATGGCTACACCTTC	CASRDTNYGYTF
TRBV5-1	-	TRBJ1-2	-	TGCGCCAGCAGCTTGGAGGCGGGCGCGGATGGCTACACCTTC	CASSLEAGADGYTF
TRBV7-9	-	TRBJ2-7	-	TGTGCCAGCAGCTTACTGAAGGGGGACGCCTCCTACGAGCAGTACTTC	CASSLLKGDASYEQYF
TRBV28	TRBD2	TRBJ2-7	-	TGTGCCAGCGGGGAGACACTAGCGGGAGGGTATTACGAGCAGTACTTC	CASGETLAGGYYEQYF
TRBV19	TRBD1	TRBJ1-5	-	TGTGCCAGTATCGGGACAGGGGTCCCGGGTCAGCCCCAGCATTTT	CASIGTGVPGQPQHF
TRBV19	-	TRBJ2-1	medium-sized	TGTGCCAGTAGTATGGTCCAGGGCCCCTACAATGAGCAGTTCTTC	CASSMVQGPYNEQFF
TRBV9	-	TRBJ2-2	-	TGTGCCAGCAGCGTAGTAGTCGGGGAGCTGTTTTTT	CASSVVVGELFF
TRBV11-2	-	TRBJ1-2	-	TGTGCCAGCAGCTTAGAGGCAGGGGCGGTCTATGGCTACACCTTC	CASSLEAGAVYGYTF
TRBV4-1	-	TRBJ2-7	-	TGCGCCAGCAGCCAAGATGGGCCGAATAACGAGCAGTACTTC	CASSQDGPNNEQYF
TRBV14	-	TRBJ1-2	-	TGTGCCAGCAGCCAACAAGACAGGAGGATTGGCTACACCTTC	CASSQQDRRIGYTF
TRBV4-2	-	TRBJ2-7	-	TGTGCCAGCAGCCAAGACAGAAATCCAGGCTACGAGCAGTACTTC	CASSQDRNPGYEQYF
TRBV5-1	-	TRBJ2-7	-	TGCGCCAGCAGCCCCGACAGTATGCCCTACGAGCAGTACTTC	CASSPDSMPYEQYF
TRBV5-1	TRBD2	TRBJ2-1	-	TGCGCCAGCAGCCTACTAGCGGGAGGGAACAATGAGCAGTTCTTC	CASSLLAGGNNEQFF
TRBV12-5	-	TRBJ2-2	-	TGTGCTAGTGGTTTGGGCCACGGACAGAACACCGGGGAGCTGTTTTTT	CASGLGHGQNTGELFF
TRBV5-1	-	TRBJ2-7	-	TGCGCCAGCAGCTTCTCACAGGACCTCTCCGAGTCGCAGTACTTC	CASSFSQDLSESQYF
TRBV4-2	-	TRBJ2-2	-	TGTGCCAGCAGCCAAAGATCGGGTGTAAGCGACACCGGGGAGCTGTTTTTT	CASSQRSGVSDTGELFF
TRBV5-6	-	TRBJ1-4	-	TGTGCCAGCAGCTCAGATCCAACTAATGAAAAACTGTTTTTT	CASSSDPTNEKLFF
TRBV4-1	-	TRBJ2-2	-	TGCGCCAGCAGCCAAGAGACTAGTACCGGGGAGCTGTTTTTT	CASSQETSTGELFF
TRBV10-2	TRBD2	TRBJ2-3	-	TGCGCCAGCAGTGAGGCGGGAGGGCTGACAGATACGCAGTATTTT	CASSEAGGLTDTQYF
TRBV25-1	TRBD2	TRBJ2-7	-	TGTGCCAGCAGTCCCCCTACCGGGAGGACCTACGAGCAGTACTTC	CASSPPTGRTYEQYF
TRBV5-1	-	TRBJ1-2	-	TGCGCCAGCAGCCGCTCTTCGGGACTGACCCTTTCTTACTATGGCTACACCTTC	CASSRSSGLTLSYYGYTF
TRBV15	TRBD2	TRBJ2-5	-	TGTGCCACCAGCGCGGGGGGAGGGGGGCAAGAGACCCAGTACTTC	CATSAGGGGQETQYF
TRBV30	-	TRBJ2-1	-	TGTGCCTGGAGTTCTAACGACAATGAGCAGTTCTTC	CAWSSNDNEQFF
TRBV5-1	TRBD1	TRBJ2-1	few	TGCGCCAGCAGCTCACGGTCCGGGACAGGGGGTAGGCAGTTCTTC	CASSSRSGTGGRQFF
TRBV27	TRBD2	TRBJ2-5	-	TGTGCCAGCAGTTTGAGCGGGAGGGGTGAGACCCAGTACTTC	CASSLSGRGETQYF
TRBV7-8	TRBD2	TRBJ2-4	-	TGTGCCAGCACCCCGGGGGGGGAAGAGATTCAGTACTTC	CASTPGGEEIQYF
TRBV6-1	TRBD2	TRBJ2-1	-	TGTGCCAGCAGTCAGCCCCAGCGGGGATACAATGAGCAGTTCTTC	CASSQPQRGYNEQFF
TRBV28	-	TRBJ1-5	-	TGTGCCAGCAGCCCCCCCCCAGGGGCGGACAATCAGCCCCAGCATTTT	CASSPPPGADNQPQHF
TRBV30	-	TRBJ2-1	-	TGTGCCTGGAGCCTACAGGGTGGCCGGGGGGAAGGATTAGGTGAGCAGTTCTTC	CAWSLQGGRGEGLGEQFF
TRBV6-6	TRBD1	TRBJ1-1	-	TGTGCCAGCATTCGGAGGGGACAGGGAGAAACTGAAGCTTTCTTT	CASIRRGQGETEAFF
TRBV5-1	TRBD1	TRBJ2-7	-	TGCGCCAGCAGCCCGTCGGGACAGGGCCCTTGGGAGCAGTACTTC	CASSPSGQGPWEQYF
TRBV28	-	TRBJ2-7	few	TGTGCCAGCATGGGACCGCAGGGAGGCTCCTACGAGCAGTACTTC	CASMGPQGGSYEQYF
TRBV5-1	-	TRBJ2-7	-	TGCGCCAGCAGCCCCGATACAGGGTCCTACGAGCAGTACTTC	CASSPDTGSYEQYF
TRBV30	-	TRBJ2-1	once	TGTGCCTGGGATCGCAGGGGCGTTTACAATGAGCAGTTCTTC	CAWDRRGVYNEQFF
TRBV30	TRBD1	TRBJ2-1	-	TGTGCCTGGAGCCTGACAGGGGGGTCCGTCGGTAAGCAGTTCTTC	CAWSLTGGSVGKQFF
TRBV5-1	TRBD1	TRBJ1-2	-	TGCGCCAGCAGCGCTCAGACAGGGGCGGAAAATTATGGCTACACCTTC	CASSAQTGAENYGYTF
TRBV19	-	TRBJ1-2	once	TGTGCCAGTAATCTGGGCGATGGCTACACCTTC	CASNLGDGYTF
TRBV18	-	TRBJ1-1	-	TGTGCCAGCTCCCCTGGGACACGGGACACTGAAGCTTTCTTT	CASSPGTRDTEAFF
TRBV5-6	TRBD1	TRBJ1-2	once	TGTGCCAGCAGCATAGGACAGGGGGCAAATGGCTACACCTTC	CASSIGQGANGYTF